At least ten counts were recorded for the clone carrying this T cell receptor beta chain. Its antigen remains unknown. TCRdb independently ran MiXCR on the 5' RACE reads; one entry per CDR3 protein. The sample includes about 300,000 distinct CDR3 sequences, around 6.8% of them seen just once. This sample was taken from a study of T cells after yellow fever vaccination. Trimming removed 5 bases from V and 3 bases from J, with 14 bases in between. CDR1 is SGHNT and CDR2 is YENEEA in the germline V gene. The CDR3 has 15 residues. Notes on the study in general: Though weaker, the secondary response peaked faster, on day 5 versus 15.

The sequencing used PBMCs, collected approximately 40 days after the first yellow fever vaccination. V usage is TRBV11-3 and J usage is TRBJ2-1, with D possibly being TRBD1 (6 bases). The source is a man aged 18 to 30 who received the YFV17D yellow fever vaccine. The CDR3 DNA follows: TGTGCCAGCAGCCAAAAACAGGGAGACTACAATGAGCAGTTCTTC. Its translation is CASSQKQGDYNEQFF.